This T cell receptor beta chain was found in a study of CXCR3-negative and CXCR3-positive naive CD8 T cells. General study results and limits: In CXCR3-positive naive cells, the TRB CDR3s were more hydrophobic than in CXCR3-negative naive cells. Surface CD5 looked about the same in the naive subsets, so the authors worked out TCR strength from TRB CDR3 properties.

UMI-tagged TRB cDNA libraries were built via 5' RACE. TCRdb reprocessed the 5' RACE reads; each CDR3 protein has one entry and no DNA is given. The sample yields several thousand distinct CDR3 sequences, of which the top ten take up around 2%. This CDR3 contains 16 residues. Germline loops: CDR1 SQVTM, CDR2 ANQGSEA. Notes on this clonotype: The antigen remains undetermined.

All CD8+ T cell subsets were sorted in triplicate at around 330,000 cells each. Definition of naive CD8+ T cells rested on a CD45RO-CCR7+CD27+CD95- profile. This chain links TRBV29-1 with TRBJ2-5; with no DNA, the TCRdb D assignment of TRBD1 cannot be verified. Sequencing used naive CXCR3- CD8+ T cells from blood. Noted subset: CD45RO-CCR7+CD27+CD95- naive CD8+ T cells lacking CXCR3 (TNR3-). This receptor was obtained from a human donor in good health. Some clones in this sample may be carry-over from other donors' samples. CDR3 region: CSVEDHRGRIQETQYF.